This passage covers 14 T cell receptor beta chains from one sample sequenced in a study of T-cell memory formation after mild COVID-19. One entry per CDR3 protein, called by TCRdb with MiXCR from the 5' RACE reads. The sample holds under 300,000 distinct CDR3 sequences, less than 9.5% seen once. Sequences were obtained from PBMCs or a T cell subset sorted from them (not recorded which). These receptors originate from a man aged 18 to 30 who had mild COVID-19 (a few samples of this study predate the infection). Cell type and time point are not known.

The chain's CDR3 is CSASPQLAGGYEQYF. As DNA, the CDR3 is TGCAGTGCTAGTCCCCAACTAGCGGGGGGGTACGAGCAGTACTTC. The rearrangement uses TRBV20-1 and TRBJ2-7, with TRBD2 matching over 13 bases. The CDR3 totals 15 residues. Germline V gene sequence: CDR1 DFQATT, CDR2 SNEGSKA (reference sequence). The J segment lost 4 bases and the V segment lost 3 bases, leaving 6 bases of the junction unmatched.

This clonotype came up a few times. The CDR3 bases are TGTGCCAGCAGTGCTACTAGTTCGGAGACCCAGTACTTC. Translating gives CASSATSSETQYF. This sequence joins TRBV12-3 or TRBV12-4 and TRBJ2-5; D possibly corresponds to TRBD2 (5 bases). The V and J ends lost 5 bases and 5 bases respectively, with 12 bases between them. This CDR3 is built from 13 residues.

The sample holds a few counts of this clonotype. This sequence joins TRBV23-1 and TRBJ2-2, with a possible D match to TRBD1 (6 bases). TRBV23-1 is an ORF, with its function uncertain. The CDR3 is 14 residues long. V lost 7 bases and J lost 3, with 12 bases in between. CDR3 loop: CASNRTAYTGELFF. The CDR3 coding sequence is TGCGCCAGCAATCGGACAGCATACACCGGGGAGCTGTTTTTT.

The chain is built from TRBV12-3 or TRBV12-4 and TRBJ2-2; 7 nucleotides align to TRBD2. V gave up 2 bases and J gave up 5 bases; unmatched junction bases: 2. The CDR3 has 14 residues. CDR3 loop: CASSLRGETGELFF. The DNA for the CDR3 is TGTGCCAGCAGTTTACGGGGGGAGACCGGGGAGCTGTTTTTT.

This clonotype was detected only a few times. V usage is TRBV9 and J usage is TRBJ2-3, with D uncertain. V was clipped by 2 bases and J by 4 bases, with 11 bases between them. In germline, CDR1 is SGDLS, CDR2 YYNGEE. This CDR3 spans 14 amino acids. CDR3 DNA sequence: TGTGCCAGCAGCGTCTCCCTCTCAGCAGATACGCAGTATTTT. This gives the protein CASSVSLSADTQYF. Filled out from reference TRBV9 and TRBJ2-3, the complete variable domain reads DSGVTQTPKHLITATGQRVTLRCSPRSGDLSVYWYQQSLDQGLQFLIQYYNGEERAKGNILERFSAQQFPDLHSELNLSSLELGDSALYFCASSVSLSADTQYFGPGTRLTVL.

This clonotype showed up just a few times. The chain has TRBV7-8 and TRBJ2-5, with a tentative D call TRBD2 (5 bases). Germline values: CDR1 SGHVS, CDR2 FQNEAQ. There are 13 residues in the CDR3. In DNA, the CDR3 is TGTGCGTGTAGGGAGAGGTTTAGGGAGACCCAGTACTTC. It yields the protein CACRERFRETQYF.

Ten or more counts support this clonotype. CDR3 in DNA: TGTGCCAGCAGTAGGACGGTGAACACTGAAGCTTTCTTT. This gives the protein CASSRTVNTEAFF. The chain has TRBV6-5 and TRBJ1-1; D remains unclear. Trimming stripped 5 bases from V and 0 bases from J, with 7 bases between. The CDR3 loop spans 13 amino acids. Germline CDR1 MNHEY, CDR2 SVGAGI.

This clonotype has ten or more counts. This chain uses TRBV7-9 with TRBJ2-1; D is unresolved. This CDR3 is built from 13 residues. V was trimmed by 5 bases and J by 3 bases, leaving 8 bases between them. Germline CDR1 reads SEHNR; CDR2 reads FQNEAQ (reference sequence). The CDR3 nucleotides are TGTGCCAGCAGCCCCAGACTCTACAATGAGCAGTTCTTC. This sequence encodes CASSPRLYNEQFF. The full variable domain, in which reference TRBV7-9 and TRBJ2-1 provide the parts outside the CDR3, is DTGVSQNPRHKITKRGQNVTFRCDPISEHNRLYWYRQTLGQGPEFLTYFQNEAQLEKSRLLSDRFSAERPKGSFSTLEIQRTEQGDSAMYLCASSPRLYNEQFFGPGTRLTVL.

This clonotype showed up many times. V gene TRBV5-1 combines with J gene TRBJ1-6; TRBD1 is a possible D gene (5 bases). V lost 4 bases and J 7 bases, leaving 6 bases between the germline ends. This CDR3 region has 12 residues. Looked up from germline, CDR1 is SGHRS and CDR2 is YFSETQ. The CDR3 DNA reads TGCGCCAGCAGCCGGGGGAATTCACCCCTCCACTTT. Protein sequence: CASSRGNSPLHF.

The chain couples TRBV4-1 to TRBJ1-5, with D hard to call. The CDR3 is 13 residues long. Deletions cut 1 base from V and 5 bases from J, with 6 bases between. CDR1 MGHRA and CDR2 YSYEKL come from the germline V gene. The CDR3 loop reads CASSQGRHQPQHF. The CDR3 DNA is TGCGCCAGCAGCCAAGGCAGGCATCAGCCCCAGCATTTT.

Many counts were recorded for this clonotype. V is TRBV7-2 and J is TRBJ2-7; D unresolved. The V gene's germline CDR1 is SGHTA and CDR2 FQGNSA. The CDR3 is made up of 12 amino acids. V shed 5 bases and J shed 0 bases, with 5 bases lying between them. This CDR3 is CASSPHSYEQYF. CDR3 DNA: TGTGCCAGCAGCCCGCACTCCTACGAGCAGTACTTC.

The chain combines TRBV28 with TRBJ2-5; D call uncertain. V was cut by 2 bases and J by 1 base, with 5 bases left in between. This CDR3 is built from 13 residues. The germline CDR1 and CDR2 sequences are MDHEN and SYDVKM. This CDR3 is CASSLKVQETQYF. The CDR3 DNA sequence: TGTGCCAGCAGTTTAAAGGTCCAAGAGACCCAGTACTTC.

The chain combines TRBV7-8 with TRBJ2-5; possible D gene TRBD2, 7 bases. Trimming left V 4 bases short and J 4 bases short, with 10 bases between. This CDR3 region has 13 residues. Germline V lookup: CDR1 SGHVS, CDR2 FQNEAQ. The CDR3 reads CASSWGGRETQYF. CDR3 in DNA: TGTGCCAGCAGCTGGGGGGGCCGAGAGACCCAGTACTTC.

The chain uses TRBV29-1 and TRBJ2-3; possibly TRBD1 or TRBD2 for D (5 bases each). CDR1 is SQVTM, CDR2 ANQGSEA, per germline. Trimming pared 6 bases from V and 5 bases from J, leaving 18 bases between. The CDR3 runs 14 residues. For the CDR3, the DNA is TGCAGCGTCCAAAGGGTAGTGGGACGAGATACGCAGTATTTT. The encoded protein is CSVQRVVGRDTQYF.